This T cell receptor (beta chain) is from a study of blood T cell repertoires in COVID-19. Assay: immunoSEQ multiplex PCR; the TCRdb copy retains only in-frame clones and omits some. There are some 19,000 clones in the sample; around 85% occur only once, and roughly two thirds lies in the top ten. The CDR3 is made up of 13 amino acids. Germline loops: CDR1 GTSNPN, CDR2 SVGIG (reference sequence). Trimming removed 3 bases from V and 7 bases from J, with 10 bases in between. This clone was found once. This TCR derives from an elderly man with acute or convalescent COVID-19. Sequencing was performed on peripheral blood. The chain joins TRBV30 to TRBJ1-6, with D uncertain. The CDR3 protein is CAWSYRENSPLHF. The CDR3 nucleotides read TGTGCCTGGAGCTATAGGGAGAATTCACCCCTCCACTTT.